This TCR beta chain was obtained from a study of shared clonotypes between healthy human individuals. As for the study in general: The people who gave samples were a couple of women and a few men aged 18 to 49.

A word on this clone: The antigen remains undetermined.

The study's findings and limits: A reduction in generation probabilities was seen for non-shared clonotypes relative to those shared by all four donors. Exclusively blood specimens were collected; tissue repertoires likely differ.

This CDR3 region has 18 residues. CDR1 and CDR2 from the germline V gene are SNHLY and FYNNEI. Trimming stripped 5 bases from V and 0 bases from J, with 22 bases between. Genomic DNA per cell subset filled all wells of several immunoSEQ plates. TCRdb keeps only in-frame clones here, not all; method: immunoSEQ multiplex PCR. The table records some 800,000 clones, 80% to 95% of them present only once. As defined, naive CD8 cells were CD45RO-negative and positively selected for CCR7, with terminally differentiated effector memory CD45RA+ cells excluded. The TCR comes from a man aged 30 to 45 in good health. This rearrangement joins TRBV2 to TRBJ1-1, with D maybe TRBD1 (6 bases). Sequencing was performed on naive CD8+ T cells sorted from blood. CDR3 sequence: CASSYSLGAGAVNTEAFF. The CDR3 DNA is TGTGCCAGCAGTTATTCCTTAGGGGCAGGGGCCGTGAACACTGAAGCTTTCTTT. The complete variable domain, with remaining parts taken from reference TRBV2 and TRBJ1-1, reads EPEVTQTPSHQVTQMGQEVILRCVPISNHLYFYWYRQILGQKVEFLVSFYNNEISEKSEIFDDQFSVERPDGSNFTLKIRSTKLEDSAMYFCASSYSLGAGAVNTEAFFGQGTRLTVV.